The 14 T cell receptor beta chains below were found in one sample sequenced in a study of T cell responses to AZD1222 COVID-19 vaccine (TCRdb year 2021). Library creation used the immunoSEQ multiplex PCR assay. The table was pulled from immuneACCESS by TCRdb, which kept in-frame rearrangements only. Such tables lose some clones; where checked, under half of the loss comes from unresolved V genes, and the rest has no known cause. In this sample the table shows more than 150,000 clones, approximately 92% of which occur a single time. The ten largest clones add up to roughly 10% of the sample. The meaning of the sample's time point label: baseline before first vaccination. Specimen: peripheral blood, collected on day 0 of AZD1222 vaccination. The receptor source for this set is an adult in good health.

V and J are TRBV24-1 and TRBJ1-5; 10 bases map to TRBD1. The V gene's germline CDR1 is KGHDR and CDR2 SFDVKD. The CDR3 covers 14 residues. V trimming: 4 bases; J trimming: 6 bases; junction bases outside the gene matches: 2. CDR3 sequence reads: CATSDRTGGQPQHF. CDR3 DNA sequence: TGTGCCACCAGTGACCGGACAGGGGGTCAGCCCCAGCATTTT.

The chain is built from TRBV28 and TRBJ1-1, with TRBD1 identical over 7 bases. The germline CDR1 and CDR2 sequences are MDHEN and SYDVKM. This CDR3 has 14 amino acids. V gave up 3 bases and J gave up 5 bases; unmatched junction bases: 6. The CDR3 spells CASSFKGAGTEAFF. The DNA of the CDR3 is TGTGCCAGCAGTTTCAAGGGGGCGGGAACTGAAGCTTTCTTT.

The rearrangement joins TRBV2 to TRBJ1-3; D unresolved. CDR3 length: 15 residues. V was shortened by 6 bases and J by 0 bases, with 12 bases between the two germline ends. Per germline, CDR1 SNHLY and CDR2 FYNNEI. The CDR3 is CASSVKSLSGNTIYF. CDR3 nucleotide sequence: TGTGCCAGCAGCGTAAAGTCTCTCTCTGGAAACACCATATATTTT. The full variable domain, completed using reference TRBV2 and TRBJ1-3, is EPEVTQTPSHQVTQMGQEVILRCVPISNHLYFYWYRQILGQKVEFLVSFYNNEISEKSEIFDDQFSVERPDGSNFTLKIRSTKLEDSAMYFCASSVKSLSGNTIYFGEGSWLTVV.

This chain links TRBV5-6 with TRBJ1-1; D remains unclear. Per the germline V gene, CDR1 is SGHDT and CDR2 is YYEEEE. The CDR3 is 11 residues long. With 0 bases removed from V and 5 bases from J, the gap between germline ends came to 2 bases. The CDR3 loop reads CASSLETEAFF. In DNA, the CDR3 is TGTGCCAGCAGCTTGGAGACTGAAGCTTTCTTT.

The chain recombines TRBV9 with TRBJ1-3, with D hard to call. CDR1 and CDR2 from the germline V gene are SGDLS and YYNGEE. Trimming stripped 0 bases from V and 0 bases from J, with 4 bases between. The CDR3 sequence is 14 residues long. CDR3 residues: CASSVDLSGNTIYF. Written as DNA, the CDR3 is TGTGCCAGCAGCGTAGATCTCTCTGGAAACACCATATATTTT.

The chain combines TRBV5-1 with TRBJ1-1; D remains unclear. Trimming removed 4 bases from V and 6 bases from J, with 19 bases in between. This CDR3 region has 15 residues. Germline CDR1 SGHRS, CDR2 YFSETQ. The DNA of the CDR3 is TGCGCCAGCAGCCTCGAGGGAGGAGGGATGGCTGAAGCTTTCTTT. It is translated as CASSLEGGGMAEAFF. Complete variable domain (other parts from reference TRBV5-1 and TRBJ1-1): KAGVTQTPRYLIKTRGQQVTLSCSPISGHRSVSWYQQTPGQGLQFLFEYFSETQRNKGNFPGRFSGRQFSNSRSEMNVSTLELGDSALYLCASSLEGGGMAEAFFGQGTRLTVV.

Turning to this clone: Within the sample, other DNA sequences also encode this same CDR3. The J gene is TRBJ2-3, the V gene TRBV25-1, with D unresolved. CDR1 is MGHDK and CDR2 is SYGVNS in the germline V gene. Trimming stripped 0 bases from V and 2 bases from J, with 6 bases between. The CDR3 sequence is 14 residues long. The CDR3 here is CASSEYSLTDTQYF. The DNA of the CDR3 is TGTGCCAGCAGTGAATACTCCCTCACAGATACGCAGTATTTT.

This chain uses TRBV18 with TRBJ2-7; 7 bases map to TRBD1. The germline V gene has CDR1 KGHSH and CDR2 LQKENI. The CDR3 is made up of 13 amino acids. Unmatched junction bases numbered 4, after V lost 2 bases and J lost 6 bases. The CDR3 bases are TGTGCCAGCTCACCAACGGGACAGATCGAGCAGTACGTC. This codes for CASSPTGQIEQYV.

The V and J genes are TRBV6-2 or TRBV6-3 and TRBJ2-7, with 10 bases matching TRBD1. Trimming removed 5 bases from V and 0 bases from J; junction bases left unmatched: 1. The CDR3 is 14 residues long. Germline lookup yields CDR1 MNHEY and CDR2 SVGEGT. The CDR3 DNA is TGTGCCAGCAGTGACAGGGGGCTCTCCTACGAGCAGTACGTC. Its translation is CASSDRGLSYEQYV.

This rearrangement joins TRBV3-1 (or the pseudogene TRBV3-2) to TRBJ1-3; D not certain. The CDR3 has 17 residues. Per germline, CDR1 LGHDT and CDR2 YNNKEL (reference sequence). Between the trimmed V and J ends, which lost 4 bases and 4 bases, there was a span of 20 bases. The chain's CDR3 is CASSPGKPAWGGNTIYF. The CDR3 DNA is TGTGCCAGCAGCCCTGGAAAGCCAGCTTGGGGAGGAAACACCATATATTTT.

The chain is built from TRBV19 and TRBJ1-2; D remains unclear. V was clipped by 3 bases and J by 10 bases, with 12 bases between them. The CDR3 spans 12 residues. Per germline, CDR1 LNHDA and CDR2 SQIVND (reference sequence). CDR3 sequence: CASSIGGQLYTF. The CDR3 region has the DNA TGTGCCAGTAGTATCGGCGGTCAGCTCTACACCTTC.

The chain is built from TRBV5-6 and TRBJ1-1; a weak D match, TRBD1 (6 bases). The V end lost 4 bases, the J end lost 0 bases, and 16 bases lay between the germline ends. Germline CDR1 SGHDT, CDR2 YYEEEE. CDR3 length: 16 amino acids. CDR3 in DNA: TGTGCCAGCAGCCCGGGGGGGGCCTTTTTGAACACTGAAGCTTTCTTT. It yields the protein CASSPGGAFLNTEAFF.

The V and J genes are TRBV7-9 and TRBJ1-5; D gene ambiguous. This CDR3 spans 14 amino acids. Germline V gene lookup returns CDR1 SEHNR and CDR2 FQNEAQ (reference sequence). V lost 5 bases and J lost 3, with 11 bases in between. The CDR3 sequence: CASSPGVFNQPQHF. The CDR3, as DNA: TGTGCCAGCAGCCCGGGAGTCTTCAATCAGCCCCAGCATTTT.

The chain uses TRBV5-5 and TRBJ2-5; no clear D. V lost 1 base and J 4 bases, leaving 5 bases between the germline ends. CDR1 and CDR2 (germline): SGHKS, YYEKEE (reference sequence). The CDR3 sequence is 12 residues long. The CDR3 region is CASSLLGETQYF. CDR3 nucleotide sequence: TGTGCCAGCAGCTTGCTAGGAGAGACCCAGTACTTC.